Below, one T cell receptor beta chain is given with its context. Antigen specificity is unknown. It may be a read error: a sequence one base away is much more abundant. A primer matching the constant region was used to make TCR beta cDNA from around 550 ng of total RNA. Libraries of TCR beta came from three nested multiplex PCR rounds with slightly modified ARM-PCR. TRBV1-TRBV30 forward primers and a C-beta reverse primer were used in the first two PCR rounds, which each ran for about 10 cycles. One entry per CDR3 protein results from TCRdb running MiXCR on the multiplex PCR reads. This table has 300,000 to 350,000 distinct CDR3 sequences, roughly three fifths appearing once. These data are taken from a study of tumor-infiltrating lymphocytes in primary liver carcinoma. General observations from the study: For tumor-adjacent and tumor-blood pairs, overlap was less than that seen for tumor region pairs.

The CDR3 spans 13 residues. Germline-derived CDR1 and CDR2 are MNHEY and SVGAGI. V was cut by 4 bases and J by 3 bases, with 10 bases left in between. They got blood RNA out of unsorted whole blood and also pulled out germline DNA. The authors collected roughly 4.1 milliliters of peripheral blood before surgery. The sequencing input was peripheral blood. The clonotype originates from a woman in her 30s with primary liver carcinoma and hepatitis B virus infection. The chain joins TRBV6-5 to TRBJ2-7; D uncertain. This CDR3 is CASSSPKNYEQYF. The CDR3 DNA follows: TGTGCCAGCAGTTCCCCTAAGAACTACGAGCAGTACTTC.